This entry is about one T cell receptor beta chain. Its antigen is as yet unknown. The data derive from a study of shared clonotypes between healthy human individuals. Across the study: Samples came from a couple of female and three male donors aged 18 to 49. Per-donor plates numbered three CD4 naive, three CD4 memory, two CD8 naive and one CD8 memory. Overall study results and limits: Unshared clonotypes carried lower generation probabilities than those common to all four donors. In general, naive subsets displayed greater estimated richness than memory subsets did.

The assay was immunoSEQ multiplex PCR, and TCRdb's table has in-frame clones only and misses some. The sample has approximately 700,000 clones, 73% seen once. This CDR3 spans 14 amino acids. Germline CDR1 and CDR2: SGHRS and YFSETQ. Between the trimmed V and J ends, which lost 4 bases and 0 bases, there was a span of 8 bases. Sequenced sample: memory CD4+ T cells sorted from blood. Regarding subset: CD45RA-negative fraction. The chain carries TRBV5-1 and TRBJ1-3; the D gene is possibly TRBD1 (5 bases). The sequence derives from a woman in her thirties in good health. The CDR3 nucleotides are TGCGCCAGCAGCGCGACAGTCTCTGGAAACACCATATATTTT. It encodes CASSATVSGNTIYF.